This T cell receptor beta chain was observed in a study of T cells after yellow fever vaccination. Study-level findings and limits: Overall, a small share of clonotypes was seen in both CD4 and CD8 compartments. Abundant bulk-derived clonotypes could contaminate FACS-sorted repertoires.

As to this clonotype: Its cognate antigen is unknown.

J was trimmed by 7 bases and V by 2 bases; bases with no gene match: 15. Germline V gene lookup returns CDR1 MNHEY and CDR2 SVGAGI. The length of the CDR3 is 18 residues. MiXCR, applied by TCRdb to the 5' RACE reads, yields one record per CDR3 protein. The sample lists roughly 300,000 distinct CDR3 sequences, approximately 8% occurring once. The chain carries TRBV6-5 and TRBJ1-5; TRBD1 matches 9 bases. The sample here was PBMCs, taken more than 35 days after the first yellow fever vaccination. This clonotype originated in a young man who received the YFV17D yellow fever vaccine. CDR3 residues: CASSYAGGGTGSSQPQHF. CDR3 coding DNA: TGTGCCAGCAGTTACGCAGGGGGGGGGACAGGGAGTTCCCAGCCCCAGCATTTT.